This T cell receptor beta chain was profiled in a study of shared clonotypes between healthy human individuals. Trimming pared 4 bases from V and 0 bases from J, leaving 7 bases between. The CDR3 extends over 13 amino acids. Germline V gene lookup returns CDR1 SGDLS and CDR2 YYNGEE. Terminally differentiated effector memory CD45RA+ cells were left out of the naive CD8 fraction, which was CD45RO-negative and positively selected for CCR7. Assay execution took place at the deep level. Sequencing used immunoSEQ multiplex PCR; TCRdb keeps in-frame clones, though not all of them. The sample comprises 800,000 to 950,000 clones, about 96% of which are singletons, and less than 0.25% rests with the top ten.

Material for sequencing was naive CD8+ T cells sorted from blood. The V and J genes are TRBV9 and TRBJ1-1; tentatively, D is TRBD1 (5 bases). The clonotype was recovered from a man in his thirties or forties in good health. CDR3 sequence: CASSPDMNTEAFF. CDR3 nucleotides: TGTGCCAGCAGCCCGGACATGAACACTGAAGCTTTCTTT.